The source of this T cell receptor (beta chain) is a study of CD8 T cells in ankylosing spondylitis. TCRdb ran MiXCR on the 5' RACE reads and lists one entry per CDR3 protein. This sample has about 400,000 distinct CDR3 sequences, with around 20% found just once. Trimming removed 4 bases from V and 0 bases from J, with 13 bases in between. Germline CDR1 is LNHDA and CDR2 is SQIVND (reference sequence). This CDR3 comprises 16 residues. The receptor was derived from a male donor with ankylosing spondylitis or in good health (not recorded which). The material sequenced was blood, either unsorted or a sorted T cell fraction (not recorded which). This chain links TRBV19 with TRBJ2-4; maybe TRBD2 (6 bases). The CDR3 DNA follows: TGTGCCAGTAGTAGTGCGGAGGGGAGAGCCAAAAACATTCAGTACTTC. Translated, it gives CASSSAEGRAKNIQYF.